The 8 T cell receptor beta chains listed next were all sequenced from one sample in a study of blood T cell repertoires in COVID-19. Measured with immunoSEQ multiplex PCR; TCRdb has only the in-frame clones, and not every one. The data show about 160,000 clones, more than 65% seen once. Material for sequencing was peripheral blood. These TCRs come from a woman aged 80 or over with active or convalescent COVID-19.

CDR3 DNA: TGCGCCAGCAGCGTAGCGGGGATGAACACTGAAGCTTTCTTT. Amino acid sequence: CASSVAGMNTEAFF. The V and J genes are TRBV5-1 and TRBJ1-1; D gene uncertain. CDR3 size: 14 residues. Trimming cost V 4 bases and J 0 bases, with 10 bases left between them. Per germline, CDR1 SGHRS and CDR2 YFSETQ.

The chain carries TRBV3-1 (or the pseudogene TRBV3-2) and TRBJ2-2; 10 bases are a match to TRBD2. Germline assignment: CDR1 LGHDT and CDR2 YNNKEL (reference sequence). Germline trimming cut 3 bases from V and 4 bases from J; bases unmatched to any gene: 8. The CDR3 loop spans 17 amino acids. This chain's CDR3 is CASSQYLAGAGTGELFF. CDR3 nucleotide sequence: TGTGCCAGCAGCCAGTACCTAGCGGGAGCAGGCACCGGGGAGCTGTTTTTT.

The chain carries TRBV15 and TRBJ2-1, with 12 bases lining up with TRBD2. The germline CDR1 and CDR2 sequences are LNHNV and YYDKDF (reference sequence). J was trimmed by 6 bases and V by 0 bases; bases with no gene match: 9. The CDR3 totals 18 residues. The CDR3 DNA sequence: TGTGCCACCAGCAGAGATCCCCCTCTAGCGGGAGGGCTCAATGAGCAGTTCTTC. It specifies CATSRDPPLAGGLNEQFF. Supplemented by reference TRBV15 and TRBJ2-1, the full variable domain reads DAMVIQNPRYQVTQFGKPVTLSCSQTLNHNVMYWYQQKSSQAPKLLFHYYDKDFNNEADTPDNFQSRRPNTSFCFLDIRSPGLGDTAMYLCATSRDPPLAGGLNEQFFGPGTRLTVL.

The chain uses TRBV3-1 (or the pseudogene TRBV3-2) and TRBJ2-7, with D perhaps TRBD1 (6 bases). Germline V gene data show CDR1 as LGHDT and CDR2 as YNNKEL (reference sequence). The CDR3 sequence is 13 residues long. Between the trimmed V and J ends, which lost 6 bases and 4 bases, there was a span of 13 bases. CDR3 residues: CASSLMRGYEQYF. The CDR3 DNA follows: TGTGCCAGCAGTCTCATGAGGGGGTACGAGCAGTACTTC.

The chain's CDR3 is CASSRAGDDTDTQYF. The CDR3 nucleotides are TGTGCCAGCAGCCGCGCGGGGGACGACACAGATACGCAGTATTTT. The V and J genes are TRBV3-1 (or the pseudogene TRBV3-2) and TRBJ2-3, with 7 nucleotides matching TRBD2. Germline assignment: CDR1 LGHDT and CDR2 YNNKEL (reference sequence). The CDR3 consists of 15 residues. Trimming took 4 bases from V and 2 from J; bases not matched to a gene: 6.

J is TRBJ2-1 and V is TRBV7-9; D is undetermined. CDR1 is SEHNR, CDR2 FQNEAQ, per germline (reference sequence). Trimming cost V 3 bases and J 5 bases, with 8 bases left between them. This CDR3 has 13 residues. CDR3 coding DNA: TGTGCCAGCAGCTTTGCGGCGAACAATGAGCAGTTCTTC. Protein sequence: CASSFAANNEQFF.

The rearrangement joins TRBV6-5 to TRBJ2-7; 11 nucleotides match TRBD2. The CDR3 spans 14 residues. CDR1 is MNHEY and CDR2 is SVGAGI in the germline V gene. Trimming cost V 7 bases and J 4 bases; bases outside gene matches: 6. CDR3 protein: CASTGTSGSYEQYF. CDR3 coding DNA: TGTGCCAGCACCGGGACTAGCGGTTCGTACGAGCAGTACTTC.

This chain joins TRBV10-2 and TRBJ2-7; a weak D match, TRBD1 (7 bases). Germline values: CDR1 WSHSY, CDR2 SAAADI. Trimming cost V 1 base and J 0 bases, with 10 bases left between them. There are 15 residues in the CDR3. The CDR3 spells CASSEFRGVSYEQYF. In DNA form, the CDR3 reads TGCGCCAGCAGTGAGTTCAGGGGGGTCTCCTACGAGCAGTACTTC.